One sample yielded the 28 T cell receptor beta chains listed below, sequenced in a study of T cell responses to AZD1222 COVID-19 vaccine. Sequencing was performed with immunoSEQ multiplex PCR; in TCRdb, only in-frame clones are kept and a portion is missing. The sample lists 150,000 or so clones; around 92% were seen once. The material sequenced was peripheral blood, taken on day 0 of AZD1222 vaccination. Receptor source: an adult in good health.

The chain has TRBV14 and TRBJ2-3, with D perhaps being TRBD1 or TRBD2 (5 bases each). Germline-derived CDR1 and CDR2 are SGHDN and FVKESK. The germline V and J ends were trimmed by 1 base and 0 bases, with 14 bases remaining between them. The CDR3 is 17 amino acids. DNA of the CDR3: TGTGCCAGCAGCCAAGTAGGCCGGGGCCATAGCACAGATACGCAGTATTTT. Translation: CASSQVGRGHSTDTQYF.

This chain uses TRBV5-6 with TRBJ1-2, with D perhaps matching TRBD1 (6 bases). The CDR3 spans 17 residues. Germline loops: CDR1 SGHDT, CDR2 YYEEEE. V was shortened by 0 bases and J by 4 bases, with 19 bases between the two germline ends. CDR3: CASSLAPGTHRGYGYTF. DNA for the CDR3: TGTGCCAGCAGCTTGGCCCCGGGGACACACCGAGGCTATGGCTACACCTTC.

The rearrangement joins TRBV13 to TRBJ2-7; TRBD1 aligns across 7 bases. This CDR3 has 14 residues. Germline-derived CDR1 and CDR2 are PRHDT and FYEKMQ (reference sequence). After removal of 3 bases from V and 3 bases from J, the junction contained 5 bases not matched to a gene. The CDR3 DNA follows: TGTGCCAGCAGCTTCGGGGACAGCTACTACGAGCAGTACTTC. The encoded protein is CASSFGDSYYEQYF. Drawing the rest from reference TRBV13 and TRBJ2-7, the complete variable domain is AAGVIQSPRHLIKEKRETATLKCYPIPRHDTVYWYQQGPGQDPQFLISFYEKMQSDKGSIPDRFSAQQFSDYHSELNMSSLELGDSALYFCASSFGDSYYEQYFGPGTRLTVT.

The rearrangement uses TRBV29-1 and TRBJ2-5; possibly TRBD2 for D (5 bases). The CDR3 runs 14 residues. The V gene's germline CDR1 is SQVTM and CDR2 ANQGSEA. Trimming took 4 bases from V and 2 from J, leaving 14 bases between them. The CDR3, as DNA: TGCAGCGTTGCAAAAAGTTCGGGACAAGAGACCCAGTACTTC. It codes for CSVAKSSGQETQYF.

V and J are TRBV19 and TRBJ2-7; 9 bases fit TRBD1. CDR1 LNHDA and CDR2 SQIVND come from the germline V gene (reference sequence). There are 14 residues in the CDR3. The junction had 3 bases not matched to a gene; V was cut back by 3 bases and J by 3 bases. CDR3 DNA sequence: TGTGCCAGTAGTATCGGGACAGGGAACTACGAGCAGTACTTC. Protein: CASSIGTGNYEQYF.

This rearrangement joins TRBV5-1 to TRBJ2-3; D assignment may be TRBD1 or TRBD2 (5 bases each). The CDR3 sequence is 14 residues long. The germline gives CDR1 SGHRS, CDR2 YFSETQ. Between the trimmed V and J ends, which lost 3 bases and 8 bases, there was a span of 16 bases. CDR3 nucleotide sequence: TGCGCCAGCAGCTGGGACGCTTCTGGAGGTACGCAGTATTTT. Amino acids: CASSWDASGGTQYF.

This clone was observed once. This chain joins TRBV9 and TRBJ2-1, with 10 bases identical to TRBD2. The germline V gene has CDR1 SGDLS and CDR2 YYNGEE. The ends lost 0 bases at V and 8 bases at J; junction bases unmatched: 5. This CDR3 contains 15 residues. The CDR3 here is CASSVGSGGGHEQFF. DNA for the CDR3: TGTGCCAGCAGCGTAGGGAGCGGGGGGGGACATGAGCAGTTCTTC.

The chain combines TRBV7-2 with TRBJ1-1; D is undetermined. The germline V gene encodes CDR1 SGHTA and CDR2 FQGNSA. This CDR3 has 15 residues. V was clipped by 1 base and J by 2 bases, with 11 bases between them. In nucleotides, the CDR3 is TGTGCCAGCAGCTTAGGGGCAGTTATTAACACTGAAGCTTTCTTT. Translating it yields CASSLGAVINTEAFF.

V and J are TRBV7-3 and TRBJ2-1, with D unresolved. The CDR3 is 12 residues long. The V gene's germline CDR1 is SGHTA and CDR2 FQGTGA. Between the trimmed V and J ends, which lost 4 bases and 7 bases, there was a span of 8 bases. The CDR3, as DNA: TGTGCCAGCAGCTCTTCAACTAATGAGCAGTTCTTC. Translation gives CASSSSTNEQFF.

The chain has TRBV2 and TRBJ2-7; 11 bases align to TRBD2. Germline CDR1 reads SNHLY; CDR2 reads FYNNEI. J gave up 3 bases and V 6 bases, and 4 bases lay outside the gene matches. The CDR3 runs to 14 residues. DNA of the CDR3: TGTGCCAGCAGCGTAGCGGGAGGGGGCTACGAGCAGTACTTC. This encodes CASSVAGGGYEQYF.

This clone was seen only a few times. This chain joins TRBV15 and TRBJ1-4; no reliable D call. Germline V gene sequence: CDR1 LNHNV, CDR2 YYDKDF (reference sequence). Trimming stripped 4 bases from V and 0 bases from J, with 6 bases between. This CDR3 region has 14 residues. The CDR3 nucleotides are TGTGCCACCAGCAAGCAGGCAACTAATGAAAAACTGTTTTTT. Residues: CATSKQATNEKLFF.

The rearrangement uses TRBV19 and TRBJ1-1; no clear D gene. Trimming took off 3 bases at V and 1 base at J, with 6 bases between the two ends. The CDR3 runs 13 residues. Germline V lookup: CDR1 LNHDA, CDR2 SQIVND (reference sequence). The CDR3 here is CASSILRNTEAFF. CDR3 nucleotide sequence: TGTGCCAGTAGTATTCTCAGGAACACTGAAGCTTTCTTT.

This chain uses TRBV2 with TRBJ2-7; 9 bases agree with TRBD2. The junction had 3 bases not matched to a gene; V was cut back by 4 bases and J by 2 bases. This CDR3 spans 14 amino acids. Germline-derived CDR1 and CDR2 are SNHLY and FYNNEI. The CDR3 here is CASSGTSVTYEQYF. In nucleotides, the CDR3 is TGTGCCAGCAGTGGGACTAGCGTTACCTACGAGCAGTACTTC.

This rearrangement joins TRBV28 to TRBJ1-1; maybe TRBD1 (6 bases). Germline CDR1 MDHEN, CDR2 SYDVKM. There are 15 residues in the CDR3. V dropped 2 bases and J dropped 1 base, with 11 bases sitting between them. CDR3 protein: CASSLVSGANTEAFF. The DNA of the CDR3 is TGTGCCAGCAGTTTAGTTTCAGGGGCGAACACTGAAGCTTTCTTT.

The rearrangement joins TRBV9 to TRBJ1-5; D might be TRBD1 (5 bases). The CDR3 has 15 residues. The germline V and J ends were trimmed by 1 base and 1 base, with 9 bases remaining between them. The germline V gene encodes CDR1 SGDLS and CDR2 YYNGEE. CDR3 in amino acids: CASSVSGASNQPQHF. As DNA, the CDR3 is TGTGCCAGCAGCGTATCCGGGGCGAGCAATCAGCCCCAGCATTTT.

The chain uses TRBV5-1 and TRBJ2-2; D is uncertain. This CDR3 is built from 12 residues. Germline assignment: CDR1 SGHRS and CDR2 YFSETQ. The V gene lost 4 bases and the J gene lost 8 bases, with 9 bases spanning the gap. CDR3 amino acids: CASSQFVGELFF. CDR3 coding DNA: TGCGCCAGCAGCCAGTTTGTTGGGGAGCTGTTTTTT.

The CDR3 coding sequence is TGTGCCAGCAGCTTGGAAGGACCAGTAAATGAAAAACTGTTTTTT. This gives the protein CASSLEGPVNEKLFF. The chain joins TRBV5-8 to TRBJ1-4; D call uncertain. Trimming cost V 0 bases and J 5 bases, with 11 bases left between them. Per the germline V gene, CDR1 is SGHTS and CDR2 is YDEGEE. The CDR3 covers 15 residues.

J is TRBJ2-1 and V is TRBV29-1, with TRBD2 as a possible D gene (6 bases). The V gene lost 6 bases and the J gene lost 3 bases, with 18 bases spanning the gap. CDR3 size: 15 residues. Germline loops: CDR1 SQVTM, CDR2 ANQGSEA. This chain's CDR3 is CSVSPAGTYYNEQFF. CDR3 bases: TGCAGCGTCTCCCCCGCCGGGACTTACTACAATGAGCAGTTCTTC.

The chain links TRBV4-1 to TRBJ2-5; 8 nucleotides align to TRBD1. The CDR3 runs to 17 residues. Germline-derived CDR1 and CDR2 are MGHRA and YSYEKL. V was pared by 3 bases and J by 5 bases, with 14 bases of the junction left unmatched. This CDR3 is CASSHPYERDRGETQYF. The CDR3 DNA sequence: TGCGCCAGCAGCCACCCATACGAGAGAGACAGGGGTGAGACCCAGTACTTC.

CDR3 sequence reads: CASSLVASGNYNEQFF. Here the CDR3 DNA reads TGTGCCAGCAGCTTAGTGGCTAGCGGGAACTACAATGAGCAGTTCTTC. The V gene is TRBV7-2, the J gene TRBJ2-1; 9 nucleotides agree with TRBD2. Trimming cost V 1 base and J 3 bases; bases outside gene matches: 4. Germline-derived CDR1 and CDR2 are SGHTA and FQGNSA. The CDR3 is 16 residues long.

The CDR3 nucleotides are TGTGCCGGGGGGAGGGATAACACTGAAGCTTTCTTT. Protein: CAGGRDNTEAFF. The chain uses TRBV30 and TRBJ1-1, with D tentatively TRBD1 (5 bases). Trimming shortened V by 8 bases and J by 2 bases, and 12 bases separated the two germline ends. Germline lookup yields CDR1 GTSNPN and CDR2 SVGIG (reference sequence). The CDR3 length is 12 residues.

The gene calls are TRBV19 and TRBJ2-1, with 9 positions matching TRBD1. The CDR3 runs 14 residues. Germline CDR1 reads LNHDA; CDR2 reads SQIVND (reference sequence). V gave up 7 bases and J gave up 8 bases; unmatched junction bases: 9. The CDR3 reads CASTAQGARDEQFF. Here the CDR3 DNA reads TGTGCCAGTACAGCACAGGGGGCTAGGGATGAGCAGTTCTTC.

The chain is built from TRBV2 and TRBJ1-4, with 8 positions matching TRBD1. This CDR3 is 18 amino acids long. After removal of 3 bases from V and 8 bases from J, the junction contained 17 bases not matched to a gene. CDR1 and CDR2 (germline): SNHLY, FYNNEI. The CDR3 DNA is TGTGCCAGCAGTGAGCGCCCAATCCGGACAGGGATGGGGGAAAAACTGTTTTTT. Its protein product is CASSERPIRTGMGEKLFF.

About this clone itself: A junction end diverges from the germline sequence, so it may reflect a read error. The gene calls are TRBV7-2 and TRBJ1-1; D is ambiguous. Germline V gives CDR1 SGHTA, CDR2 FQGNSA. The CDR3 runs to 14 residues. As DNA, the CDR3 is TGTGCCAGCAGCTACTCTTTGGGGAACGCTGAAGCTTTCTTT. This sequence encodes CASSYSLGNAEAFF.

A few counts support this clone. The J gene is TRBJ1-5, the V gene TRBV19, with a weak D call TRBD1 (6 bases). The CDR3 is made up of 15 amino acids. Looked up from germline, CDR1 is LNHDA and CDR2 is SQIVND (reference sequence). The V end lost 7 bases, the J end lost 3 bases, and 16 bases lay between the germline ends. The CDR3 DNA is TGTGCCAGTAACGCGGCGGGGGCCTTCAATCAGCCCCAGCATTTT. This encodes CASNAAGAFNQPQHF. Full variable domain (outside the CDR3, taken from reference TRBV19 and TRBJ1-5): DGGITQSPKYLFRKEGQNVTLSCEQNLNHDAMYWYRQDPGQGLRLIYYSQIVNDFQKGDIAEGYSVSREKKESFPLTVTSAQKNPTAFYLCASNAAGAFNQPQHFGDGTRLSIL.

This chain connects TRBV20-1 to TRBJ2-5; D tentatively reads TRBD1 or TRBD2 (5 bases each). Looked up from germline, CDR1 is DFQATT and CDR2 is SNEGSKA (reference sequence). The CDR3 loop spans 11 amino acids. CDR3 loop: CMTRDGETQYF. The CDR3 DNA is TGCATGACCAGGGACGGGGAGACCCAGTACTTC.

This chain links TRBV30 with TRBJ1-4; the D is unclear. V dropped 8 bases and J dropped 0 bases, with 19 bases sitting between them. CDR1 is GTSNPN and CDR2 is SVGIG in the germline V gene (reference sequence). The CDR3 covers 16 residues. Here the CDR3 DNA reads TGTGCCCGGGGTGGGGAGGTCGGCGCAACTAATGAAAAACTGTTTTTT. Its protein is CARGGEVGATNEKLFF.

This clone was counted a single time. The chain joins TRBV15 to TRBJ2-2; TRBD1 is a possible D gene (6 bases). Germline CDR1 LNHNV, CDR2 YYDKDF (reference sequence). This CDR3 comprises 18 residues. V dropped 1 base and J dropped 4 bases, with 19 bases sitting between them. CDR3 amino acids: CATSRVGVRGFLTGELFF. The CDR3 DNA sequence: TGTGCCACCAGCAGAGTGGGGGTCAGGGGTTTTCTCACCGGGGAGCTGTTTTTT. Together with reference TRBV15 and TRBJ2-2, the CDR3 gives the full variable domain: DAMVIQNPRYQVTQFGKPVTLSCSQTLNHNVMYWYQQKSSQAPKLLFHYYDKDFNNEADTPDNFQSRRPNTSFCFLDIRSPGLGDTAMYLCATSRVGVRGFLTGELFFGEGSRLTVL.